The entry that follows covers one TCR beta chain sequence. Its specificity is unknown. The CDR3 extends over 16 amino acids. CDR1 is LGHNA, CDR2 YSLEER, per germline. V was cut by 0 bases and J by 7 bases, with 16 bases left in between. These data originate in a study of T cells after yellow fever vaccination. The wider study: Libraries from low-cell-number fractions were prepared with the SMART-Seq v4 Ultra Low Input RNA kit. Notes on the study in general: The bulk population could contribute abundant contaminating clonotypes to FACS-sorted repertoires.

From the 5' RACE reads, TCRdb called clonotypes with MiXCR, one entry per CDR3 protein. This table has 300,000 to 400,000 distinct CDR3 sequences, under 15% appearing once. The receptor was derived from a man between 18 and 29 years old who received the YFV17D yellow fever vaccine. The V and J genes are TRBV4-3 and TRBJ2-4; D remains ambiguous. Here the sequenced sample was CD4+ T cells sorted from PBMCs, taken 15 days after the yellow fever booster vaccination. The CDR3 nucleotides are TGCGCCAGCAGCCAAGAAATTCCCCTCTTCGGGAACATTCAGTACTTC. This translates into CASSQEIPLFGNIQYF.